One and the same sample provided the 19 T cell receptor beta chains below, sequenced in a study of Graves' ophthalmopathy and Graves' hyperthyroidism. The authors amplified TCR beta CDR3 regions, and they did so from RNA transcripts for repertoire sequencing. An initial RT-PCR round employing HTBI primers preceded a second-round multiplex PCR. MiXCR, applied by TCRdb to the multiplex PCR reads, yields one record per CDR3 protein. The sample lists about 180,000 distinct CDR3 sequences; 30% to 45% were seen once. The sample taken for sequencing was peripheral blood. The receptors derive from a woman aged 40 to 55 with Graves' ophthalmopathy.

V is TRBV4-2 and J is TRBJ2-5; the match to TRBD2 covers 15 bases. Unmatched junction bases numbered 8, after V lost 4 bases and J lost 5 bases. Germline V CDR1 and CDR2: LGHNA, YNFKEQ. This CDR3 has 17 amino acids. DNA for the CDR3: TGTGCCAGCAGCCCGTGGACTAGCGGGAGGGCCGAGGAGACCCAGTACTTC. Amino acid sequence: CASSPWTSGRAEETQYF.

In its sample, this clonotype was seen many times. Written as DNA, the CDR3 is TGTGCCAGCAGTCCGTTGACAGGAGCGAACACTGAAGCTTTCTTT. Its protein is CASSPLTGANTEAFF. The chain carries TRBV12-3 or TRBV12-4 and TRBJ1-1, with D perhaps TRBD1 (6 bases). The CDR3 runs to 15 residues. Between the trimmed V and J ends, which lost 5 bases and 1 base, there was a span of 14 bases.

The CDR3 reads CASSSLDGAGNQPQHF. CDR3 coding DNA: TGTGCCAGCAGCTCGTTGGACGGAGCGGGCAATCAGCCCCAGCATTTT. The chain combines TRBV11-2 with TRBJ1-5; no clear D gene. The CDR3 loop spans 16 amino acids. The V end lost 4 bases, the J end lost 2 bases, and 15 bases lay between the germline ends. The germline V gene encodes CDR1 SGHAT and CDR2 FQNNGV.

This clonotype has a count of ten or more. The chain employs TRBV6-5 and TRBJ2-7, with D maybe TRBD1 (6 bases). The CDR3 is 14 amino acids. Germline lookup yields CDR1 MNHEY and CDR2 SVGAGI. V shed 2 bases and J shed 3 bases, with 11 bases lying between them. The DNA for the CDR3 is TGTGCCAGCAGTTACGGGACAAAATACTACGAGCAGTACTTC. Protein: CASSYGTKYYEQYF.

This clonotype has a count of ten or more. The chain is built from TRBV6-1 and TRBJ1-6, with D perhaps TRBD1 (5 bases). CDR1 is MNHNS and CDR2 is SASEGT in the germline V gene. This CDR3 has 13 amino acids. V lost 9 bases, J lost 10 bases, and 16 bases lay in between. CDR3 in amino acids: CASSAGGESPLHF. CDR3 DNA: TGTGCCAGTTCGGCCGGGGGTGAGTCACCCCTCCACTTT.

The chain links TRBV12-3 or TRBV12-4 to TRBJ2-7, with a possible D match to TRBD2 (6 bases). CDR3 length: 13 residues. With 3 bases removed from V and 7 bases from J, the gap between germline ends came to 13 bases. Here the CDR3 reads CASSLGGAVEQYF. CDR3 DNA sequence: TGTGCCAGCAGTTTGGGGGGAGCGGTTGAGCAGTACTTC.

This chain uses TRBV10-3 with TRBJ1-5; D is possibly TRBD1 (5 bases). The CDR3 is 12 residues long. V was trimmed by 6 bases and J by 7 bases, leaving 10 bases between them. Germline V gives CDR1 ENHRY, CDR2 SYGVKD. In nucleotides, the CDR3 is TGTGCCATCAGCCAGGGCGGGCAGCCCCAGCATTTT. Translated: CAISQGGQPQHF.

This clonotype was picked up many times. The rearrangement joins TRBV20-1 to TRBJ2-7; possibly TRBD1 for D (5 bases). This CDR3 region has 13 residues. V was cut by 8 bases and J by 2 bases, with 16 bases left in between. The germline CDR1 and CDR2 sequences are DFQATT and SNEGSKA (reference sequence). The CDR3 sequence: CSTQGSGTYEQYF. The CDR3 DNA is TGCAGTACTCAGGGTTCTGGGACCTACGAGCAGTACTTC.

The rearrangement uses TRBV6-2 or TRBV6-3 and TRBJ2-5; tentative D call: TRBD2 (5 bases). The CDR3 is 14 residues long. The V and J ends lost 6 bases and 3 bases respectively, with 14 bases between them. Looked up from germline, CDR1 is MNHEY and CDR2 is SVGEGT. CDR3: CASRRVKQKETQYF. CDR3 in DNA: TGTGCCAGCAGGAGGGTTAAACAAAAAGAGACCCAGTACTTC.

The chain couples TRBV12-3 or TRBV12-4 to TRBJ2-7, with 7 bases that match TRBD1. CDR3 length equals 15 residues. Germline trimming cut 1 base from V and 3 bases from J; bases unmatched to any gene: 6. Here the CDR3 DNA reads TGTGCCAGCAGTTTAGTTGACAGGGAAGGCTACGAGCAGTACTTC. It specifies CASSLVDREGYEQYF.

The J gene is TRBJ1-5, the V gene TRBV12-3 or TRBV12-4; tentatively, D is TRBD1 (5 bases). The CDR3 runs 12 residues. Between the trimmed V and J ends, which lost 6 bases and 9 bases, there was a span of 12 bases. CDR3 sequence: CASRTETGPQHF. The CDR3 nucleotides are TGTGCCAGCAGGACAGAAACGGGGCCCCAGCATTTT.

This clonotype was counted ten times or more. The rearrangement joins TRBV7-2 to TRBJ2-7; D remains ambiguous. V was clipped by 1 base and J by 2 bases, with 6 bases between them. This CDR3 is 13 amino acids long. CDR1 is SGHTA and CDR2 is FQGNSA in the germline V gene. CDR3 nucleotides: TGTGCCAGCAGCTTAGACATGACCTACGAGCAGTACTTC. It codes for CASSLDMTYEQYF.

This clonotype appeared many times. The chain uses TRBV28 and TRBJ1-5, with a possible D match to TRBD1 (6 bases). The germline gives CDR1 MDHEN, CDR2 SYDVKM. This CDR3 contains 15 residues. The V and J ends lost 7 bases and 1 base respectively, with 14 bases between them. CDR3 residues: CASKRGGGSNQPQHF. The CDR3 region has the DNA TGTGCCAGCAAGAGGGGCGGGGGCAGCAATCAGCCCCAGCATTTT.

The table lists this clonotype with many counts. The chain combines TRBV5-5 with TRBJ1-5; the D is unclear. With 4 bases removed from V and 4 bases from J, the gap between germline ends came to 6 bases. Germline loops: CDR1 SGHKS, CDR2 YYEKEE (reference sequence). CDR3 size: 12 residues. The CDR3 is CASSGLNQPQHF. The DNA for the CDR3 is TGTGCCAGCAGCGGCCTTAATCAGCCCCAGCATTTT.

Turning to this clonotype: At one end the junction does not follow the germline gene, possibly because of a read error. This chain links TRBV12-3 or TRBV12-4 with TRBJ2-2; possible D gene TRBD2, 5 bases. The CDR3 loop spans 17 amino acids. The CDR3 region has the DNA TGTGCCAGCAGCTTAGTAGGGCACAGCGGTAACACCGGGGAGCTGTTTTTT. Protein product: CASSLVGHSGNTGELFF.

This clonotype was picked up many times. The chain is built from TRBV15 and TRBJ2-5, with 7 bases that match TRBD2. V trimming: 0 bases; J trimming: 4 bases; junction bases outside the gene matches: 5. Germline loops: CDR1 LNHNV, CDR2 YYDKDF (reference sequence). This CDR3 contains 15 residues. CDR3 DNA: TGTGCCACCAGCAGAGATTGGGGGGGTAGAGAGACCCAGTACTTC. It specifies CATSRDWGGRETQYF.

This clonotype has at least ten counts. V is TRBV5-1 and J is TRBJ1-1; the D gene is possibly TRBD1 (6 bases). Germline loops: CDR1 SGHRS, CDR2 YFSETQ. CDR3 length: 16 amino acids. The V end was cut by 4 bases, the J end by 0 bases, with 16 bases between. The CDR3 nucleotides read TGCGCCAGCAGCCCCGGGACAACCGTTATGAACACTGAAGCTTTCTTT. It encodes CASSPGTTVMNTEAFF. The full variable domain, in which reference TRBV5-1 and TRBJ1-1 provide the parts outside the CDR3, is KAGVTQTPRYLIKTRGQQVTLSCSPISGHRSVSWYQQTPGQGLQFLFEYFSETQRNKGNFPGRFSGRQFSNSRSEMNVSTLELGDSALYLCASSPGTTVMNTEAFFGQGTRLTVV.

This clonotype was seen ten or more times. J is TRBJ1-2 and V is TRBV12-3 or TRBV12-4; no definite D call. The CDR3 contains 11 residues. Trimming pared 3 bases from V and 7 bases from J, leaving 6 bases between. The CDR3 sequence is CASSFRFGYTF. The CDR3 DNA reads as TGTGCCAGCAGTTTTCGGTTTGGCTACACCTTC.

This clonotype has ten or more counts. The V call is TRBV20-1, the J call TRBJ1-1; 7 bases are a match to TRBD1. In germline, CDR1 is DFQATT, CDR2 SNEGSKA (reference sequence). This CDR3 is 13 amino acids long. V trimming: 0 bases; J trimming: 7 bases; junction bases outside the gene matches: 5. This chain's CDR3 is CSARDSQGFEAFF. The CDR3 coding sequence is TGCAGTGCTAGAGATTCACAGGGGTTTGAAGCTTTCTTT.